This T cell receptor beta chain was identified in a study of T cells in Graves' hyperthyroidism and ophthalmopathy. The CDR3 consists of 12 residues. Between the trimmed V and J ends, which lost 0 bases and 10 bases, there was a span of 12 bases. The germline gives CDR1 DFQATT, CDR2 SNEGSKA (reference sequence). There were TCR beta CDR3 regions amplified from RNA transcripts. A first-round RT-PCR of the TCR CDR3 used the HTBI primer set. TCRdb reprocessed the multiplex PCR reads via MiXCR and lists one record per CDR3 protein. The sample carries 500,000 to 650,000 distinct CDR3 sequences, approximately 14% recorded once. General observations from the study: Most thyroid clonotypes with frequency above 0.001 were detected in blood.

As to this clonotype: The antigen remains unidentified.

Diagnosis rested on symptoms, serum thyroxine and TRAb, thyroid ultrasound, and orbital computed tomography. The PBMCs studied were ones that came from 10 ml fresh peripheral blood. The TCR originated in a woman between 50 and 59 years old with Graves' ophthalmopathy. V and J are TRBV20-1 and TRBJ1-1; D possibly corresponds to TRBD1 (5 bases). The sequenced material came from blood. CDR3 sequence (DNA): TGCAGTGCTAGAGATCTTCTTAGGGGAGCTTTCTTT. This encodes CSARDLLRGAFF.